This TCR beta chain emerged from a study of human T cells and chemical hapten exposure. Study at large: Small pooled library volume differences mainly caused per-sample TCR yield variation. Study conclusions and caveats: There was alopecia in the donors, so their immune response may differ from that of healthy people.

This clonotype was detected many times. The target antigen is unknown. Time point defined: patch test 2, 6 weeks after DPC sensitization. The treatment is: therapeutic diphenylcyclopropenone sensitization with weekly scalp DPC. Non-pregnant alopecia patients aged 18 to 70, suitable for DPC therapy. MiXCR, applied by TCRdb to the RACE reads, yields one record per CDR3 protein. The profile shows some 100,000 distinct CDR3 sequences, roughly a tenth of them singletons. This CDR3 contains 12 residues. Deletions cut 5 bases from V and 4 bases from J, with 9 bases between. Germline V CDR1 and CDR2: SEHNR, FQNEAQ (reference sequence).

The chain couples TRBV7-9 to TRBJ2-7, with D hard to call. The origin of this receptor is a woman in her forties with alopecia areata. Some clones in this sample may be carry-over from other donors' samples. The sample in question was whole blood, obtained in connection with sensitization to the hapten diphenylcyclopropenone (DPC). The DNA of the CDR3 is TGTGCCAGCAGCCGCGACGTGTACGAGCAGTACTTC. Protein: CASSRDVYEQYF.